This T cell receptor beta chain was sequenced in a study of T cells after yellow fever vaccination. General study results and limits: The booster response re-showed most primary clones: around 96% CD4, approximately 90% CD8. Secondary responses were weaker yet peaked faster, day 5 versus 15.

The V and J ends lost 3 bases and 4 bases respectively, with 7 bases between them. Germline V gives CDR1 WSHSY, CDR2 SAAADI. The CDR3 is 12 residues long. On this clonotype itself: Its antigen is currently unknown.

Using its own MiXCR run on the 5' RACE reads, TCRdb lists one record per CDR3 protein. The table lists more than 95,000 distinct CDR3 sequences, over 8% of them singletons, with 30% to 40% in the top ten. The chain uses TRBV10-2 and TRBJ2-7; D is unresolved. The specimen was CD8+ T cells sorted from PBMCs, collected on the day of the yellow fever booster vaccination. This TCR derives from a man aged 18 to 35 who received the YFV17D yellow fever vaccine. The CDR3 coding sequence is TGCGCCAGCAGTGAACCCCAGTACGAGCAGTACTTC. Translation: CASSEPQYEQYF.